One sample yielded the 14 T cell receptor beta chains listed below, sequenced in a study of beta chain features in type 1 diabetes. Expressed TCRB transcripts were sequenced because the isolated RNA had all been reverse transcribed beforehand. Data came from immunoSEQ multiplex PCR; TCRdb stores just in-frame clones and leaves some out. This sample has 810,000 or so clones, with about 17% found just once. The sequenced sample consisted of naive CD4+ T cells from blood. These receptors were collected from a woman aged 18-35 years in good health.

This clone was counted between two and nine times. This chain links TRBV15 with TRBJ2-3; TRBD2 aligns across 10 bases. The CDR3 contains 16 residues. J lost 1 base, V lost 6 bases, and 7 bases had no gene match. The germline gives CDR1 LNHNV, CDR2 YYDKDF (reference sequence). CDR3 loop: CATRTGTSEGTDTQYF. The CDR3 region has the DNA TGTGCCACCAGGACCGGGACTAGCGAGGGCACAGATACGCAGTATTTT.

This chain connects TRBV28 to TRBJ2-5; D is perhaps TRBD1 (6 bases). The CDR3 totals 13 residues. Germline CDR1 is MDHEN and CDR2 is SYDVKM. V lost 5 bases, J lost 2 bases, and 9 bases lay in between. The CDR3 bases are TGTGCCAGCAGTAAAGGGACACAAGAGACCCAGTACTTC. Its translation is CASSKGTQETQYF. Looking up the rest from reference TRBV28 and TRBJ2-5 gives the full variable domain: DVKVTQSSRYLVKRTGEKVFLECVQDMDHENMFWYRQDPGLGLRLIYFSYDVKMKEKGDIPEGYSVSREKKERFSLILESASTNQTSMYLCASSKGTQETQYFGPGTRLLVL.

In its sample, this clone was seen a few times. Other nucleotide sequences in the sample specify the same CDR3. The J gene is TRBJ2-3, the V gene TRBV28; 14 positions match TRBD2. With 5 bases clipped from V and 5 bases from J, the junction kept 3 bases outside the gene matches. Germline V gives CDR1 MDHEN, CDR2 SYDVKM. The CDR3 is 15 amino acids. CDR3 amino acids: CASSLGTSGRDTQYF. DNA for the CDR3: TGTGCCAGCAGTCTGGGGACTAGCGGGAGAGATACGCAGTATTTT.

This clone was seen a handful of times. The chain carries TRBV7-9 and TRBJ2-1; TRBD2 matches 15 bases. Germline CDR1 and CDR2: SEHNR and FQNEAQ (reference sequence). The V segment lost 4 bases and the J segment 7 bases; nucleotides outside the gene matches: 11. CDR3 length: 18 residues. CDR3 sequence: CASSWTSGRAMDLNEQFF. Here the CDR3 DNA reads TGTGCCAGCAGCTGGACTAGCGGGAGGGCCATGGACCTTAATGAGCAGTTCTTC.

The rearrangement links TRBV28 to TRBJ2-1; a possible D gene is TRBD1 (5 bases). Between the trimmed V and J ends, which lost 7 bases and 6 bases, there was a span of 16 bases. This CDR3 spans 14 amino acids. Germline values: CDR1 MDHEN, CDR2 SYDVKM. This CDR3 is CASNLQGYPNEQFF. The CDR3, as DNA: TGTGCCAGCAACTTGCAGGGATATCCCAATGAGCAGTTCTTC.

This clone was found a few times. This chain uses TRBV5-1 with TRBJ2-7; D call uncertain. The germline V and J ends were trimmed by 7 bases and 2 bases, with 16 bases remaining between them. The germline V gene encodes CDR1 SGHRS and CDR2 YFSETQ. The CDR3 has 14 residues. For the CDR3, the DNA is TGCGCCAGCTCCCGGGCCCCCAATACCTACGAGCAGTACTTC. Protein: CASSRAPNTYEQYF.

The chain combines TRBV28 with TRBJ1-1; TRBD1 might be the D (5 bases). Germline assignment: CDR1 MDHEN and CDR2 SYDVKM. This CDR3 region has 16 residues. Trimming cost V 1 base and J 4 bases, with 16 bases left between them. The CDR3 nucleotides are TGTGCCAGCAGTTTATCCTTTCAGGGCCTCAGCACTGAAGCTTTCTTT. Its translation is CASSLSFQGLSTEAFF.

This clone was picked up a small number of times. This sequence joins TRBV29-1 and TRBJ2-1; possible D gene TRBD1, 5 bases. Trimming cost V 5 bases and J 0 bases, with 8 bases left between them. Germline V gene lookup returns CDR1 SQVTM and CDR2 ANQGSEA. This CDR3 is 13 amino acids long. The CDR3 spells CSVRQSSYNEQFF. The CDR3 DNA reads as TGCAGCGTTAGACAGAGCTCCTACAATGAGCAGTTCTTC.

This clone was observed a few times. V usage is TRBV4-3 and J usage is TRBJ1-5; D ambiguous. Trimming cost V 2 bases and J 2 bases, with 7 bases left between them. Looked up from germline, CDR1 is LGHNA and CDR2 is YSLEER. The CDR3 has 14 residues. The CDR3 region is CASSQKRGNQPQHF. For the CDR3, the DNA is TGCGCCAGCAGCCAAAAGCGGGGCAATCAGCCCCAGCATTTT.

This chain joins TRBV19 and TRBJ1-1; maybe TRBD1 (5 bases). V gave up 2 bases and J gave up 11 bases, with 18 bases separating them. Germline-derived CDR1 and CDR2 are LNHDA and SQIVND (reference sequence). The CDR3 has 14 residues. CDR3 region: CASSINRLISEAFF. CDR3 DNA sequence: TGTGCCAGTAGTATAAACAGGCTCATATCCGAGGCTTTCTTT.

This clone was observed a few times. This CDR3 is also generated by other DNA sequences in the sample. CDR3 sequence (DNA): TGTGCCAGCAGCTTAGGCGGGACTAGCTACGAGCAGTACTTC. Its protein is CASSLGGTSYEQYF. The rearrangement joins TRBV7-2 to TRBJ2-7, with 8 positions matching TRBD2. Trimming removed 1 base from V and 3 bases from J; junction bases left unmatched: 2. This CDR3 comprises 14 residues. The V gene's germline CDR1 is SGHTA and CDR2 FQGNSA.

This clone was found a few times. This rearrangement joins TRBV18 to TRBJ2-1, with D unresolved. V lost 6 bases, J lost 2 bases, and 11 bases lay in between. Germline CDR1 KGHSH, CDR2 LQKENI. The CDR3 loop spans 14 amino acids. The CDR3 coding sequence is TGTGCCAGCTCCCACGACCCTACCTACAATGAGCAGTTCTTC. Amino acid sequence: CASSHDPTYNEQFF.

This rearrangement joins TRBV5-1 to TRBJ2-2; no clear D gene. Germline V lookup: CDR1 SGHRS, CDR2 YFSETQ. This CDR3 has 12 residues. The germline V and J ends were trimmed by 5 bases and 7 bases, with 9 bases remaining between them. CDR3 in DNA: TGCGCCAGCAGGTCTGGGGTCGGGGAGCTGTTTTTT. Translation gives CASRSGVGELFF.

Points on this clone: A read error may account for a junction end that differs from germline. The rearrangement uses TRBV7-9 and TRBJ2-1; D is undetermined. The CDR3 extends over 14 amino acids. Germline V gives CDR1 SEHNR, CDR2 FQNEAQ (reference sequence). The CDR3 spells CASNLPQLENEQFF. Written as DNA, the CDR3 is TGTGCCAGCAACTTACCGCAGCTAGAGAATGAGCAGTTCTTC.